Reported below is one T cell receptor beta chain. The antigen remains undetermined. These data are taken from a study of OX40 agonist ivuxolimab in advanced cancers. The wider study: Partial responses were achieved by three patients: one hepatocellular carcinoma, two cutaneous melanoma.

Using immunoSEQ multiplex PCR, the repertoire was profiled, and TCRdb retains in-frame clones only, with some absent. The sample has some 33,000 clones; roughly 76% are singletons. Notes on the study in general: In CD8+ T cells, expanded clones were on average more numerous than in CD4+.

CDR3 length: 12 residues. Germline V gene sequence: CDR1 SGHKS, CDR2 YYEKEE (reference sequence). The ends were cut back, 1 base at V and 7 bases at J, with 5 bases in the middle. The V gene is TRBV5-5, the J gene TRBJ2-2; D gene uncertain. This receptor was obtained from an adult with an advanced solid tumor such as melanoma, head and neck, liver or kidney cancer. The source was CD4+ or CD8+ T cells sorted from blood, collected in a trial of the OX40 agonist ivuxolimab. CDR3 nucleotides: TGTGCCAGCAGCTTGTTTGGCGGGGAGCTGTTTTTT. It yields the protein CASSLFGGELFF.